Reported below is one T cell receptor beta chain. Study processing details: Scientists estimated how many nucleated cells there were by amplifying reference gene primers. Sequencing used immunoSEQ multiplex PCR; TCRdb keeps in-frame clones, though not all of them. D and trimming were read from the DNA, whereas the V and J calls and clone size are those reported in that table. There are about 150,000 clones in the sample; roughly 85% occur only once, and roughly 3.4% lies in the top ten. CDR3 length: 15 amino acids. Germline lookup yields CDR1 SQVTM and CDR2 ANQGSEA. V was cut by 4 bases and J by 2 bases, with 15 bases left in between. The sample originates from a study of blood T cell repertoires in COVID-19. Background on the study: T cells, B-cell-depleted T cells, or PBMCs supplied cDNA or gDNA.

The chain combines TRBV29-1 with TRBJ1-3; D is perhaps TRBD1 (6 bases). Sequenced material: peripheral blood. The clonotype originates from a man between 65 and 85 years old with acute or convalescent COVID-19. CDR3 in DNA: TGCAGCGTTGCCCGGCAGGGGACAACTGGAAACACCATATATTTT. Translation gives CSVARQGTTGNTIYF.